This T cell receptor beta chain appears in the sequencing data of a study of blood T cells in healthy people across ages. This clonotype appeared a few times. Together with a sample-barcoded 5' primer, a J-beta primer mix was included in a second PCR lasting roughly 7 to 11 cycles. A template-switch adaptor with 12 random nucleotides tagged each cDNA molecule. TCRdb itself ran the 5' RACE reads through MiXCR, one entry per CDR3 protein. Among 1,500,000 or so distinct CDR3 sequences, about 42% were seen once, and the ten largest hold 4%. Germline CDR1 MNHNY, CDR2 SVGAGI (reference sequence). The CDR3 has 14 residues. V was cut by 5 bases and J by 5 bases, with 15 bases left in between. Each donor's blood draw was approximately 10 milliliters of peripheral blood.

The material sequenced was blood. This sequence joins TRBV6-6 and TRBJ2-5; possibly TRBD1 for D (6 bases). This receptor was taken from a woman under 30 in good health. CDR3 loop: CASSRTAIQETQYF. The DNA for the CDR3 is TGTGCCAGCAGTAGGACAGCGATACAGGAGACCCAGTACTTC.